The source of this T cell receptor beta chain is a study of cytomegalovirus exposure and HLA in healthy donors. Concerning this clone itself: The antigen is unknown.

Amplification used 60 Vbeta primers and 13 Jbeta primers. Libraries were prepared by immunoSEQ multiplex PCR; TCRdb keeps only in-frame clonotypes and omits some of them. Of roughly 180,000 clones in the sample, roughly 70% are singletons; the top ten hold about 3%. Study-wide findings and caveats: Immune exposure data for these donors was limited to CMV serostatus. Compared with the roughly 730-donor mean, an Asian-associated ancestry cluster reportedly had fewer N-insertions, according to a later analysis.

CDR1 is MGHRA and CDR2 is YSYEKL in the germline V gene. The CDR3 has 15 amino acids. Trimming took 2 bases from V and 0 from J, leaving 10 bases between them. Each donor was nominally healthy when sampled (though unrecorded immune exposures were likely). The sequence was obtained from a male donor in good health and CMV-seronegative. What was sequenced was PBMCs. The chain has TRBV4-1 and TRBJ1-1, with TRBD1 as a possible D gene (6 bases). In nucleotides, the CDR3 is TGCGCCAGCAGCCAAAACGACAGGTTGAACACTGAAGCTTTCTTT. Protein product: CASSQNDRLNTEAFF.